This T cell receptor beta chain was recorded in a study of shared clonotypes between healthy human individuals. Study findings and constraints: Blood was the only sampled material, and tissue repertoires likely differ. Naive subsets typically showed greater estimated richness than memory subsets. A small donor pool kept down the genetic and exposure-history diversity that was represented.

The V gene end was trimmed by 1 base and the J gene end by 4 bases; junction bases not matched to a gene: 10. The CDR3 sequence is 18 residues long. Germline V gives CDR1 SGHTA, CDR2 FQGNSA. A word on this clone: Its specificity is unknown.

Study processing details: Junction-only immunoSEQ data arrived without quality scores, meaning filtering differed. Here immunoSEQ multiplex PCR was the method, and the copy in TCRdb shows in-frame clones only, minus some. For V, J and clone size, that table is used; D and trimming come from the DNA. The table has approximately 720,000 clones, 90% to 95% seen once. Terminally differentiated effector memory CD45RA+ cells were left out of the naive CD8 fraction, which was CD45RO-negative and positively selected for CCR7. The sample was naive CD8+ T cells sorted from blood. The chain combines TRBV7-2 with TRBJ2-2, with 9 bases fitting TRBD2. This TCR came from a man aged 25-45 years in good health. CDR3 residues: CASSLEGLAYHPTGELFF. DNA of the CDR3: TGTGCCAGCAGCTTAGAGGGACTAGCTTACCACCCCACCGGGGAGCTGTTTTTT.